Given below is one T cell receptor beta chain in context. This clone was counted between two and nine times. Its antigen is unknown. Base qualities are missing; no much larger clone stands one base away. V and J are trimmed by 5 bases and 2 bases, and the gene matches miss 4 bases of the junction. CDR1 and CDR2, per the germline V gene, are MDHEN and SYDVKM. From the cysteine up to the phenylalanine, the CDR3 has a length of 14 residues. Only the CDR3 portion is preserved as DNA: 42 bases, with reading frame beginning at the first base. The sample belongs to a study of cytomegalovirus exposure and HLA in healthy donors (dated by TCRdb to between 2016 and 2019). Background on the whole study: An earlier analysis of approximately 640 of the donors reported 276 Gb of sequence data and roughly 110 million unique TCR beta sequences from about 200 million T cells. Rather than drawing on any new phenotypic data, the later analysis identified candidate immune exposures from TCR beta sequences and the way those sequences occurred across donors. Donor age, sex, ethnicity and CMV serostatus were compiled together with the repertoire data. HLA typing included class I and class II loci at four-digit resolution. An early release that covered several hundred HLA-typed donors contained around 300 gigabases of sequencing data and about 84 million unique TCR sequences. All discovery cohort repertoires had been generated using a single sequencing platform. Of the 300 to 500 genotyped donors, 75% to 85% were placed in the genetic ancestry cluster associated with self-reported Caucasian donors. An earlier analysis of several hundred of the donors used high-throughput TCR beta sequencing to judge whether each TCR beta V gene segment behaved as functional or pseudogenic. A later genetic analysis used genome-wide SNP genotypes for about three fifths of the 666 donors, treating that subset as a discovery cohort. Typing coverage differed by locus: A, B, C, DRB1 and DQB1 were typed in about 620-640 donors, DQA1 in around 500, DPA1 in 600 to 610, and DPB1 in approximately 450. Across approximately 400 genotyped donors of the cohort, an average of approximately 200,000 unique TCR beta nucleotide sequences per donor were sequenced, and roughly 20% of those sequences were non-productive. In addition to the first cohort of approximately 670 subjects, a separate validation cohort of 130 or so different subjects was used. Because of strong linkage in the cohort, roughly five DR-DQ haplotypes were treated as single units for association and clustering. Using immunosequencing, the study profiled T cell repertoires from some 670 subjects and related those repertoires to cytomegalovirus serostatus. The study aimed to test whether signatures of past pathogen exposure could be identified by cataloging public T cell receptors. High-throughput TCR immunosequencing, statistical association of individual TCRs with disease status, and machine learning were combined to predict cytomegalovirus infection status. In a later analysis, previously published TCR beta repertoires from roughly 710 donors were re-analyzed and high-resolution HLA genotyping was added so that TCR occurrence patterns could be studied.

The paper's findings and limits, for the study overall: Most TCR sequences were seen in very few donors, while some public TCRs were found in many individuals. According to the authors, the approach could potentially be generalized to other disease states and immunological phenotypes. Sequencing depth was assumed to be roughly uniform across donors in the presence/absence analyses, though that assumption may not hold. For the cohort, immune exposure information was limited to CMV serostatus. Broadly in line with IMGT annotations, most TCR beta V segments showed up in productive rearrangements about 87% or about 30% of the time in an earlier analysis of under 700 of the donors. In both the original and validation cohorts, the classifier was reported to diagnose cytomegalovirus status with high specificity and sensitivity. In vitro tests confirmed that a few of the cytomegalovirus-associated TCR beta chains recognize cytomegalovirus antigens. Only TCR beta chains were sequenced in this cohort, and the absence of alpha or paired-chain data limited detectable features. A group of highly shared sequence variants was considered likely to be a technical artifact of the sequencing pipeline. In a later analysis, several top co-occurrence clusters were reported to appear linked to parvovirus B19, influenza, CMV and Epstein-Barr virus. HLA typing was unavailable for some donors at each locus, so association tests used only the typed subset. Some IMGT-functional V segments, including TRBV6-2 and TRBV6-3, could not be distinguished by the 87-base-pair reads and were therefore excluded. Fewer than 20 rarely observed V segments, including chromosome 9 orphons, were excluded from the earlier analysis of almost 600 of the donors because counts were too low. Strong co-occurrence of HLA alleles, especially DR and DQ, made assigning TCR associations to individual alleles difficult. A later analysis found that most CMV-associated TCR beta chains appeared HLA-restricted, with HLA associations seemingly driven largely by CMV exposure. In a later analysis, HLA-associated TCR beta chains showed more clonal expansion and lower generation probabilities than non-associated chains that were equally common. Specific HLA alleles were associated with 15,000 to 20,000 TCR beta sequences at a false discovery rate of 0.05 in a later analysis. In a later analysis, TCR association rates were found to vary across HLA loci, with the most associated TCRs seen for DRB1 alleles and the fewest for HLA-C alleles. A later genetic analysis associated a missense DCLRE1C variant with V-gene and J-gene trimming of TCR beta chains, and an independent cohort replicated the association. According to a later genetic analysis, donors in an Asian-associated ancestry cluster had fewer N-insertions in productive TCRs than the approximately 700-donor mean. A further reported finding was that TCR beta sequences accurately predicted the HLA-A and HLA-B alleles for most subjects in the first cohort. Linkage disequilibrium might explain the correlated functional status among segregating V segments, but an unknown experimental factor could not be excluded. The study gave a list of 150 to 200 TCR beta chains associated with cytomegalovirus.

The cohort was made up of around 720 healthy bone marrow donors. Cohort members were all nominally healthy when sampled, although unrecorded immune exposures were likely present. The donor tested CMV seropositive and was one of the 289 seropositive cohort members. A peripheral blood sample was collected from each donor, and TCR beta sequencing was performed on peripheral blood mononuclear cells. Genomic DNA extraction from the blood cell samples was performed with the Qiagen DNeasy Blood Extraction Kit. Library prep was done by the immunoSEQ multiplex PCR assay. For the multiplex PCR, a mixture combining 60 forward primers for TCR Vbeta segments and 13 reverse primers for TCR Jbeta segments was used. The CDR3 region of rearranged TCR beta genes was amplified from genomic DNA with a multiplex PCR assay. The Illumina HiSeq System was used to sequence the amplified TCR beta libraries as 87-base-pair reads. Regarding the original processing steps: A later analysis tallied roughly 76 million unique TCR beta chains across the 666 repertoires, and about 10 million of those chains were shared by two or more donors. Raw reads were error-corrected and collapsed into unique sequences by a nearest-neighbor algorithm in which closely related sequences were merged to remove PCR and sequencing errors. V, D and J gene segments were assigned by aligning CDR3 sequences to IMGT reference sequences. For a sequence to be retained, a match of at least six nucleotides was required to both a V gene segment and a J gene segment. Rearrangements were called productive when the CDR3 lacked stop codons and stayed in frame with V and J; all others were non-productive. CDR3 was defined by IMGT convention, running from the second conserved V-encoded cysteine to the conserved J-encoded phenylalanine. Sequences without an unambiguous match to a single V gene segment were excluded from the earlier analysis of 450 to 750 of the donors. An earlier analysis of fewer than 750 of the donors classified V segments as functional when productive rearrangements were above 56.7% and as segregating when the standard deviation between donors was above 5%. A statistical classification framework was developed to diagnose cytomegalovirus status using the catalog of TCR beta chain sequences. In a later analysis, TCR nucleotide sequences were compared against IMGT/GENE-DB human TR gene sequences so that V and J genes could be assigned. A later analysis assigned CDR3 sequences and most-parsimonious VDJ recombination scenarios with the TCRdist pipeline. A later analysis defined each TCR beta chain by its CDR3 amino acid sequence plus V-gene family, and excluded reads lacking a unique V-gene family. In a later analysis, 500 to 650 highly shared, low-generation-probability nucleotide sequences were removed to address suspected cross-contamination and a sequencing artifact. A later analysis calculated a clonal expansion index for each public chain from normalized within-repertoire ranks of inferred template counts. In a later analysis, generation probabilities were computed using a VDJ recombination model fitted to out-of-frame rearrangements, and the results were checked against IGoR. In a later analysis, TCR-TCR, TCR-HLA and TCR-CMV co-occurrence was scored with hypergeometric tests, and a repertoire-size bias correction was applied to TCR pairs. To estimate false discovery rates, a later analysis permuted the HLA or CMV assignments 20 times. In a later analysis, co-occurring TCRs were grouped using DBSCAN, and TCRdist sequence similarity was added for clustering within HLA-allele-positive subsets. Repertoires with fewer than 30,000 or more than 120,000 public chains were left out of co-occurrence clustering, as were five repertoires with anomalous nucleotide sharing. As stored in TCRdb, this immuneACCESS dataset retains in-frame rearrangements with V and J assigned. A fraction of the clones does not appear; measured against another copy, unresolved V genes explain less than half of the discrepancy, and the remainder lacks a known reason. For V, J and clone size, that table is used; D and trimming come from the DNA. This sample is represented by roughly 160,000 clones; roughly 82% of them were singletons. The ten largest clones add up to approximately 11% of the sample.

Here the chain combines TRBV28 and TRBJ2-7, and 9 junction bases match TRBD2. The sample consisted of PBMCs. The source is a man between 50 and 59 years old in good health and CMV-seropositive. The CDR3 region has the sequence CASSPSGIPYEQYF. The nucleotides read TGTGCCAGCAGTCCTAGCGGGATCCCCTACGAGCAGTACTTC.